There are a few counts of the clone carrying this TCR beta chain. The source of the sample is a study of T cells in Graves' hyperthyroidism and ophthalmopathy. Investigators excluded patients with uncontrolled infection, other autoimmune disease, pregnancy or lactation. Diagnoses were established using clinical symptoms, serum thyroxine and TRAb, thyroid ultrasound and orbital computed tomography. Germline CDR1 MNHEY, CDR2 SMNVEV (reference sequence). The V end was cut by 6 bases, the J end by 1 base, with 6 bases between. CDR3 size: 12 residues. Researchers amplified the TCR beta CDR3 regions from RNA transcripts. The HTBI primer set served for first-round RT-PCR of the TCR CDR3. TCRdb redid the calling of the multiplex PCR reads with MiXCR, one entry per CDR3 protein. The table has fewer than 350,000 distinct CDR3 sequences, roughly 13% seen once.

The sample taken for sequencing was blood. The chain is built from TRBV27 and TRBJ2-5; the D is unclear. The clonotype originates from a woman in her 40s with Graves' hyperthyroidism. Here the CDR3 reads CASRVVQETQYF. In DNA form, the CDR3 reads TGTGCCAGCAGAGTCGTCCAAGAGACCCAGTACTTC.